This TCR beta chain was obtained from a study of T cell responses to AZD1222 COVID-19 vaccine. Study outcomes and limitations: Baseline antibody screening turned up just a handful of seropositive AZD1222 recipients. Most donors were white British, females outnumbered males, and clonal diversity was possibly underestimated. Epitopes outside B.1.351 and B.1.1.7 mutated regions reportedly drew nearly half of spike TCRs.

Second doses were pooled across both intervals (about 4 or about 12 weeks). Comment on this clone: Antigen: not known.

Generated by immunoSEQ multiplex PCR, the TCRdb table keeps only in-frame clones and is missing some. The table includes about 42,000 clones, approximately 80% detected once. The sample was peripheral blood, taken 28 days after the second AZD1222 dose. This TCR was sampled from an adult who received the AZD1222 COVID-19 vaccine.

The CDR3 DNA is TGTGCCAGCAGCTTGCTCAGGGCCACTGAAGCTTTCTTT. It codes for CASSLLRATEAFF. The chain uses TRBV11-2 and TRBJ1-1, with D maybe TRBD1 (5 bases). V lost 3 bases and J 4 bases, leaving 9 bases between the germline ends. This CDR3 contains 13 residues. Per the germline V gene, CDR1 is SGHAT and CDR2 is FQNNGV.